This record looks at one T cell receptor (beta chain) sequence and its context. As yet, its antigen is unknown. These data belong to a study of cytomegalovirus exposure and HLA in healthy donors. Notes on the study in general: Highly shared sequence variants in one cluster were likely a sequencing artifact. Differences between HLA loci emerged in a later analysis of TCR association rates, with DRB1 most and HLA-C fewest. Reports credit the classifier with highly specific, highly sensitive diagnosis of cytomegalovirus status.

The ends were cut back, 4 bases at V and 2 bases at J, with 17 bases in the middle. This CDR3 region has 16 residues. CDR1 is MGHRA and CDR2 is YSYEKL in the germline V gene. The PCR had 60 Vbeta and 13 Jbeta primers. In the original analysis: In a later analysis, the count reached some 75 million unique TCR beta chains, with roughly 9.9 million shared. Clones were read by immunoSEQ multiplex PCR, and TCRdb kept only the in-frame ones, dropping some. V and J calls plus clone size are reproduced from that table; the DNA served to infer D and trimming. The sample records 140,000 to 150,000 clones, over 60% being singletons.

The TCR comes from a man in his forties or fifties in good health and CMV-seronegative. This sequence joins TRBV4-1 and TRBJ1-2; no reliable D call. Sequencing used PBMCs. CDR3 residues: CASSLGGLNPNYGYTF. The CDR3 DNA reads TGCGCCAGCAGCCTCGGAGGACTGAACCCAAACTATGGCTACACCTTC.